Below, one T cell receptor (beta chain) is given with its context. The data were obtained in a study of cytomegalovirus exposure and HLA in healthy donors. A multiplex PCR was run with 60 Vbeta primers and 13 Jbeta primers. How the authors handled the data: In a later analysis, of approximately 81 million unique beta chains, around 11 million appeared in at least two donors. Clones were sequenced by immunoSEQ multiplex PCR, and TCRdb holds only the in-frame ones, with some missing. V and J calls and clone size are those listed in that table; D and trimming were worked out from the DNA. The sample's table shows around 140,000 clones. CDR1 SGDLS and CDR2 YYNGEE come from the germline V gene. Trimming took off 0 bases at V and 4 bases at J, with 11 bases between the two ends. CDR3 size: 14 residues.

This TCR came from a man between 18 and 35 years old in good health and CMV-seronegative. The specimen was PBMCs. The V and J genes are TRBV9 and TRBJ2-7, with D tentatively TRBD2 (5 bases). CDR3 nucleotides: TGTGCCAGCAGCGTAGACGGGCGGGCTTACGAGCAGTACTTC. The encoded protein is CASSVDGRAYEQYF.